This section outlines one TCR beta chain sequence together with its context. Its cognate antigen has yet to be identified. One junction end does not reproduce the germline sequence, and a read error may be involved. The sample belongs to a study of shared clonotypes between healthy human individuals (TCRdb year 2020). Study-level background: The cohort comprised a couple of women and a few men aged 18 to 49 years. For each donor, three plates each were used for CD4 naive and CD4 memory, two plates were used for CD8 naive, and one plate was used for CD8 memory. Blood TCR repertoires of a handful of healthy adults were deeply sequenced to estimate repertoire size and the extent of clonotype sharing between individuals. Libraries were prepared and TCR repertoires were sequenced by different laboratories using diverse techniques, in order to increase sequencing depth and limit assay-specific biases. Leukapheresis yielded between about 0.9 and 8.9 billion PBMCs per donor. Beyond this particular receptor, the publication reports: Across a few donors, about 4.5% of naive CD4, approximately 3.6% of naive CD8, roughly 2.2% of memory CD4, and about 0.4% of memory CD8 clonotypes were shared. Naive subsets generally had larger estimated clonotype richness than memory subsets. Based on pairwise subsampling, the degree of clonotype sharing among donors was expected to be affected by sequencing depth. Rarefaction of sorted-subset datasets indicated incomplete sequencing despite the large sequencing depth. The genetic and exposure-history diversity represented was limited by the small number of donors. Only blood was sampled, and tissue TCR repertoires likely differ from those in blood. Compared with non-shared clonotypes, the clonotypes found in all four sorted-subset donors had higher generation probabilities.

Healthy HIV-negative adults with no recently reported acute infections or vaccinations were included as donors. Only Caucasian adults living in Nashville, Tennessee, USA were represented among the donors. CD4+ T cells were enriched through magnetic negative selection, after which naive cells were positively selected on CD45RA and the remaining negative fraction served as the memory subset. Blood was collected by leukapheresis, and PBMCs were isolated by Ficoll-Histopaque density gradient centrifugation and then cryopreserved in liquid nitrogen vapor phase. Analytical flow cytometry was used to check the purity and quantity of every magnetically sorted T cell population. From each sorted fraction, genomic DNA was isolated and quantified by UV absorbance on a Nanodrop 2000c. Using the deep immunoSEQ assay, TCR CDR3 regions were amplified from genomic DNA by multiplex PCR. Extracted genomic DNA from each cell subset was spread evenly across all wells of several immunoSEQ 96-well plates, with each plate serving as a replicate. For sorted subsets, approximately 210 ng genomic DNA, equal to 30,000 or so T cell genomes, was loaded into each replicate PCR. Purified libraries were quantified with a Qubit 3.0 fluorometer, sized on a Bioanalyzer 2100, and re-quantified with the KAPA Library Quantification kit. Every immunoSEQ 96-well plate was sequenced on a separate single-read 150-cycle Illumina NextSeq 550 flow cell. The original methods were these. Because the immunoSEQ output held only junctional sequences and lacked quality scores, the filtering could not match the filtering applied to full-length reads. Sequences were annotated with PyIR, a Python wrapper for IgBLAST v1.9, and V/J genes and CDR3 were assigned using IMGT germline references. Any read was removed if the V/J assignment was weak (E-value above 1e-6), the CDR3 was missing, or the read contained stop codons, out-of-frame junctions, or ambiguous translated residues. A V3J clonotype was defined by an identical inferred V gene, J gene, and CDR3 amino acid sequence. Percentage overlap between repertoires was calculated by dividing the number of shared unique clonotypes by the size of the smaller repertoire. Richness of each repertoire was evaluated using RTK rarefaction, the Chao1 estimator, and Recon v2.1 estimates of unobserved clonotypes. OLGA was used to compute generation probabilities for all TCRbeta clonotypes that the gDNA method yielded from a few donors. TCRdb's version of the immuneACCESS table is confined to in-frame rearrangements and falls short of the full clone set. An unresolved V gene accounts for under half of the shortfall where checked; the remainder is of unknown origin. Clone size and V and J calls were adopted from that table, with D and trimming inferred from the DNA. Across this sample there are over a million clones, with 95% to 97% seen only once. Approximately 1.2% of the sample goes to the ten largest clones.

Measured from the cysteine to the phenylalanine, the CDR3 is 15 residues long. The entry retains the CDR3 DNA only, 45 bases that are in frame from base 1. This receptor was obtained from a young man in good health. Sequencing was performed on naive CD4+ T cells sorted from blood. This sample's cell subset or site label indicates: CD45RA+ positively selected. Here the chain combines TRBV5-3 and TRBJ1-1; the D gene is perhaps TRBD1, on 5 matching bases. TRBV5-3 is labeled an ORF, and its function is uncertain. The DNA reads TGTGCCAGCAGCTTGTATCCCGGACAGAACACTGAAGCTTTCTTT. Translated, it reads CASSLYPGQNTEAFF.